A selection of T cell receptor beta chains follows, all from one sample in a study of Graves' ophthalmopathy and Graves' hyperthyroidism. TCRdb recomputed calls from the multiplex PCR reads with MiXCR, one row per CDR3 protein. The table lists hundreds of thousands of distinct CDR3 sequences, about 44% of them singletons. Specimen: peripheral blood. The receptors come from an adult man with Graves' ophthalmopathy. Both conserved end residues are part of each CDR3. A D gene is named only where the DNA matches it firmly. Clone sizes are given selectively: once, few, many, or a class where the clone is expanded.

cdr3_length	clone_size	v_call	d_call	j_call	cdr3_nt	cdr3_aa
14	-	TRBV5-8	-	TRBJ2-7	TGTGCCAGCAGCTTCGCAGGGGAATCCTACGAGCAGTACTTC	CASSFAGESYEQYF
13	many	TRBV29-1	-	TRBJ2-7	TGCAGCGTTGGAGTCGGCAGGGGCTCCGAGCAGTACTTC	CSVGVGRGSEQYF
14	-	TRBV9	-	TRBJ1-3	TGTGCCAGCAGCGTAGAAGGGTTTGGAAACACCATATATTTT	CASSVEGFGNTIYF
14	many	TRBV2	-	TRBJ1-2	TGTGCCAGCAATGAAGGCAGGGGCTGGTATGGCTACACCTTC	CASNEGRGWYGYTF
17	many	TRBV7-9	TRBD1	TRBJ1-3	TGTGCCAGCAGCGGACAGGGGGTTGCTCAGTCTGGAAACACCATATATTTT	CASSGQGVAQSGNTIYF
15	-	TRBV4-1	-	TRBJ1-2	TGCGCCAGCAGCCAAGATCGGGGGGGGATCTATGGCTACACCTTC	CASSQDRGGIYGYTF
16	-	TRBV19	TRBD2	TRBJ2-6	TGTGCCAGTAGTATAAGCGGGGGGCGCCGGGCCAACGTCCTGACTTTC	CASSISGGRRANVLTF
14	-	TRBV2	-	TRBJ2-7	TGTGCCAGCAGTTTATTCCCAGGGCGGGATGAGCAGTACTTC	CASSLFPGRDEQYF
15	-	TRBV7-9	TRBD1	TRBJ1-2	TGTGCCAGCAGCCCTCCGGGACAGGTTTTCTATGGCTACACCTTC	CASSPPGQVFYGYTF
17	-	TRBV5-5	-	TRBJ2-7	TGTGCCAGCAGCTTGGCGGTATCACTAGCCGCAGTCTACGAGCAGTACTTC	CASSLAVSLAAVYEQYF
11	-	TRBV7-3	-	TRBJ1-4	TGTGCCAGCAGCGCCGGACAGTTTGCGTTTTTT	CASSAGQFAFF
14	many	TRBV10-2	-	TRBJ1-1	TGCGCCAGCAGACAGGGAAGCATGAACACTGAAGCTTTCTTT	CASRQGSMNTEAFF
13	once	TRBV7-9	-	TRBJ2-5	TGTGCCAGCAGGTCGTCCGGGGAAGAGACCCAGTACTTC	CASRSSGEETQYF